Detailed here is one T cell receptor (beta chain). The target antigen is unknown. The record originates from a study of CD8 T cells in ankylosing spondylitis. TCRdb itself ran the 5' RACE reads through MiXCR, one entry per CDR3 protein. The sample has fewer than 35,000 distinct CDR3 sequences; 12% to 15% are singletons. Points from the study as a whole: Apparently characteristic of ankylosing spondylitis blood was a TCR beta motif (fewer than 10 highly homologous variants).

J gave up 4 bases and V 3 bases, and 12 bases lay outside the gene matches. The germline V gene encodes CDR1 MDHEN and CDR2 SYDVKM. The CDR3 loop spans 17 amino acids. The chain links TRBV28 to TRBJ2-1; 7 positions match TRBD2. The sequence derives from a male donor with ankylosing spondylitis or in good health (not recorded which). Material for sequencing was blood. The CDR3 reads CASSLRRERLFYNEQFF. CDR3 DNA: TGTGCCAGCAGTTTGCGGCGGGAGCGCCTTTTTTACAATGAGCAGTTCTTC.